Sequencing of this T cell receptor (beta chain) was carried out in a study of T cells in Graves' hyperthyroidism and ophthalmopathy. Study observations and caveats: Before onset, ophthalmopathy was predicted by the model a median 6.5 months earlier.

Using RNA transcripts as the source, TCR beta CDR3 regions were amplified. TCR CDR3 regions were first amplified by RT-PCR with HTBI primers. TCRdb fed the multiplex PCR reads into MiXCR, producing one record per CDR3 protein. The sample records 350,000 or so distinct CDR3 sequences, roughly 20% being singletons. The CDR3 totals 14 residues. Between the trimmed V and J ends, which lost 2 bases and 4 bases, there was a span of 11 bases. Germline V lookup: CDR1 MNHNS, CDR2 SASEGT. This clonotype was seen repeatedly, ten times or more. The antigen is undetermined. It was considered stable Graves' hyperthyroidism when ophthalmopathy did not progress within 18 months. It was uncontrolled infection, other autoimmune disease, pregnancy or lactation that excluded patients. Source material for PBMCs was about 10 ml fresh peripheral blood.

Material: blood. The rearrangement joins TRBV6-1 to TRBJ1-1; TRBD1 might be the D (6 bases). This sequence was found in a woman between 50 and 59 years old with Graves' hyperthyroidism. Written as DNA, the CDR3 is TGTGCCAGCAGTGAATCGGGACACAGCACTGAAGCTTTCTTT. As protein: CASSESGHSTEAFF.